The 9 T cell receptor beta chains reported below all come from one sample, sequenced in a study of regulatory T cells in long-lasting Graves disease. Assembly of TCR beta libraries relied on iRepertoire HTBI primers together with Arm-PCR of CDR3 regions. One entry per CDR3 protein, called by TCRdb with MiXCR from the multiplex PCR reads. The repertoire consists of about 530,000 distinct CDR3 sequences, with 15% to 20% occurring once and the leading ten covering 25%. The time point is: newly diagnosed GD, antithyroid drugs for less than 3 months. RNA from PBMCs was the source of the TCR library. The same sample was also used in a study of T cells in Graves' hyperthyroidism and ophthalmopathy.

Sequenced here: peripheral blood mononuclear cells (PBMCs), sampled at new diagnosis, from a patient treated with antithyroid drugs. These receptors were collected from a woman aged 40-60 years with Graves disease.

This clonotype was observed at least ten times. The chain couples TRBV12-5 to TRBJ2-5, with 10 positions matching TRBD2. Trimming removed 6 bases from V and 2 bases from J; junction bases left unmatched: 9. The CDR3 totals 16 residues. The germline V gene encodes CDR1 LGHNT and CDR2 FRNRAP. CDR3 sequence (DNA): TGTGCTAGTGGGAGCACACTAGCGGGGTTACAAGAGACCCAGTACTTC. It specifies CASGSTLAGLQETQYF.

The V gene is TRBV29-1, the J gene TRBJ2-7; no firm D call. The V and J ends lost 2 bases and 0 bases respectively, with 11 bases between them. This CDR3 is 14 amino acids long. CDR1 SQVTM and CDR2 ANQGSEA come from the germline V gene. Here the CDR3 reads CSVEISEFSYEQYF. Written as DNA, the CDR3 is TGCAGCGTTGAAATATCAGAATTCTCCTACGAGCAGTACTTC.

In its sample, this clonotype was seen many times. The chain combines TRBV29-1 with TRBJ1-5, with a weak D call TRBD1 (6 bases). The germline V gene has CDR1 SQVTM and CDR2 ANQGSEA. The germline V and J ends were trimmed by 7 bases and 1 base, with 11 bases remaining between them. This CDR3 has 13 amino acids. The CDR3 sequence: CSAQGGSNQPQHF. CDR3 nucleotides: TGCAGCGCACAGGGTGGGAGCAATCAGCCCCAGCATTTT.

This clonotype was counted at least ten times. The gene calls are TRBV6-1 and TRBJ2-5; D perhaps matches TRBD2 (5 bases). Germline CDR1 reads MNHNS; CDR2 reads SASEGT. V lost 0 bases to trimming and J lost 4 bases, with 15 bases between them. CDR3 length equals 16 residues. The chain's CDR3 is CASSEATGKGGETQYF. CDR3 nucleotides: TGTGCCAGCAGTGAAGCAACGGGGAAGGGTGGAGAGACCCAGTACTTC.

This clonotype showed up just a few times. The rearrangement joins TRBV3-1 to TRBJ2-1, with D possibly being TRBD2 (5 bases). Looked up from germline, CDR1 is LGHDT and CDR2 is YNNKEL (reference sequence). Trimming left V 1 base short and J 4 bases short, with 11 bases between. CDR3 size: 15 residues. The CDR3 loop reads CASSQALGLYNEQFF. Written as DNA, the CDR3 is TGTGCCAGCAGCCAAGCGTTAGGACTGTACAATGAGCAGTTCTTC.

This clonotype was seen repeatedly, ten times or more. This chain joins TRBV12-3 or TRBV12-4 and TRBJ1-2; D call uncertain. The CDR3 sequence is 12 residues long. V was shortened by 6 bases and J by 3 bases, with 8 bases between the two germline ends. This CDR3 is CASRREDYGYTF. The CDR3 DNA reads as TGTGCCAGCAGGCGGGAGGACTATGGCTACACCTTC.

The table lists this clonotype with many counts. The chain combines TRBV6-1 with TRBJ1-6; D might be TRBD1 (6 bases). Deletions cut 6 bases from V and 9 bases from J, with 15 bases between. Germline CDR1 is MNHNS and CDR2 is SASEGT. The CDR3 is 14 residues long. The CDR3: CASREGEAGSPLHF. The CDR3 DNA is TGTGCCAGCAGGGAGGGGGAAGCAGGTTCACCCCTCCACTTT.

In its sample, this clonotype was seen a few times. The chain is built from TRBV28 and TRBJ1-6, with D possibly TRBD1 on 5 matching bases. This CDR3 contains 14 residues. The germline V gene has CDR1 MDHEN and CDR2 SYDVKM. The V end lost 5 bases, the J end lost 14 bases, and 19 bases lay between the germline ends. The CDR3 loop is CASSPRVGSEALHF. The DNA of the CDR3 is TGTGCCAGCAGTCCCAGGGTGGGTTCCGAGGCCCTCCACTTT.

A few counts support this clonotype. The genes are TRBV19 and TRBJ1-3; 7 bases fit TRBD1. This CDR3 contains 16 residues. With V trimmed by 5 bases and J by 1 base, 8 bases remained unmatched. Germline CDR1 LNHDA, CDR2 SQIVND (reference sequence). This chain's CDR3 is CASSHAGGSSGNTIYF. CDR3 DNA sequence: TGTGCCAGTAGTCACGCAGGGGGGTCGTCTGGAAACACCATATATTTT.